Reported below is one TCR beta chain. Its target is unknown. This specimen belongs to a study of response to subunit inactivated influenza vaccine. Study-level points and caveats: After each seasonal influenza vaccination, few new T cells are recruited, the authors suggested.

In TCRdb, the RT-PCR reads were re-called with MiXCR into one record per CDR3 protein. There are about 780,000 distinct CDR3 sequences in the sample; about 18% occur only once, and about 11% lies in the top ten. Sequences were derived from PBMCs from blood, sampled 4 to 6 days after vaccination. The TCR was taken from a man aged 50 to 60 who received an inactivated influenza vaccine.

CDR3 amino acids: CASSLIRGGADGYTF. The CDR3 nucleotides read TGTGCCAGCAGCCTAATTCGAGGGGGCGCGGATGGCTACACCTTC. The V gene is TRBV12-3 or TRBV12-4, the J gene TRBJ1-2; 7 bases fit TRBD1. Germline trimming cut 6 bases from V and 6 bases from J; bases unmatched to any gene: 13. The CDR3 has 15 amino acids.